This T cell receptor beta chain was identified in a study of T cell responses to AZD1222 COVID-19 vaccine (dated by TCRdb to the early 2020s). Study-level background: AZD1222 recipients whose second dose came at about 4 weeks and those whose second dose came at about 12 weeks were combined into one group, since spike-specific TCR depth and breadth did not differ between the two schedules. TCR sequencing was performed for 230 to 250 trial participants, of whom around 210 were given two doses of AZD1222 and 26 were given two doses of MenACWY control vaccine. Trial participants were enrolled by age into 18-55, 56-69 and 70-plus year subgroups, with around 150, 28 and 57 TCR-sequenced participants respectively.

Study-wide conclusions, independent of this receptor: Conclusions about previously exposed vaccinees are limited, since just 6 or 7 AZD1222 recipients were seropositive for SARS-CoV-2 at baseline. The vaccine-associated CD4 TCRs covered the entire spike protein, and the dominant responses fell in regions 160-218 and 743-854. Participants were mostly white British, with more females than males. The authors suggested clonal diversity may have been underestimated. The 56-69-year group was small, and its depth increase did not reach significance, likely because of low power. Reportedly, close to half of the unique spike-specific TCRs recognized epitopes lying outside the regions that are mutated in the B.1.351 and B.1.1.7 variants. Because no samples from the day 14 peak response were available, repertoires could be characterized only after the peak T cell response. Spike-specific TCR breadth and depth rose significantly after two AZD1222 doses compared with day 0 and with MenACWY recipients.

Concerning this clone: This clone's antigen is unknown. Base qualities are missing; no much larger clone stands one base away.

As encoded in the germline V gene, CDR1 is SGHVS while CDR2 is FNYEAQ. The germline ends are 9 bases apart after V is trimmed by 2 bases and J by 5 bases. The CDR3 spans 14 residues, from the cysteine through the phenylalanine. CDR3 DNA only is kept here, 42 bases in frame from base 1. The CDR3 regions of human TCRbeta chains were subjected to immunosequencing. The original pipeline was this. TCRs in the repertoires were matched against a reference library of SARS-CoV-2-specific TCRs that had been generated with the MIRA antigen-specificity platform. Breadth was defined as the fraction of unique TCRs that were SARS-CoV-2-associated. Depth was defined as the fraction of total T cells that were SARS-CoV-2-associated. Using the MIRA data, every spike-specific TCR was mapped to the spike region that the TCR reacted to and assigned to either a CD4 or a CD8 class. Log10-transformed breadth and depth values were compared by one-way ANOVA with Sidak's multiple comparisons tests. TCRdb mirrors the immuneACCESS table, restricted to in-frame sequences. Some clones are absent from its copies; in checked studies, under half trace to an unresolved V gene, and the reason for the others is unknown. The V and J calls and clone size come from that table; D and trimming were worked out from the DNA. In all, the sample holds 150,000 or so clones, and over 75% of those were seen once. The biggest ten clones account for approximately 20% of the sample.

The label giving this sample's time point can be read as: baseline before first vaccination. Samples from vaccinated people were obtained from the UK trials COV001 and COV002, which included a single-blind randomized controlled phase 2/3 trial of AZD1222 (ChAdOx1 nCoV-19) in healthy adults. For TCRbeta chain sequencing, PBMC samples from trial participants were taken at day 0 and at day 28 after the second dose. The TCR sequence derives from an adult in good health. Sequencing used peripheral blood, obtained on day 0 of AZD1222 vaccination. In this chain, TRBV7-6 is recombined with TRBJ2-2, with the D gene call left open. The sequence in DNA is TGTGCCAGCAGCTTATCCCCTGGTACCGGGGAGCTGTTTTTT. The encoded protein is CASSLSPGTGELFF.